This TCR beta chain was found in a study of molecular identifiers for immune sequencing clone quantification. The germline gives CDR1 SGHTA, CDR2 FQGNSA. Trimming removed 6 bases at V and 4 bases at J, with 19 bases between. The CDR3 totals 15 residues. TCRdb re-derived calls from the PCR reads in MiXCR, one entry per CDR3 protein. This table holds more than 550,000 distinct CDR3 sequences, around 25% found once. Between about 19,000 and 1,100,000 sorted cells, with 10%, 30% or 50% RNA, yielded naive CD8 libraries. With regard to this clonotype: Its antigen is currently unknown. A much larger clone lies one base from this, so it may be a read error.

Study observations and caveats: Over 98% of effector molecules, yet under 1% of naive-cell molecules, were held by clones above 20 RNA copies. Highly expanded clone sizes could be underestimated by identical TCR molecules that share a barcode.

V is TRBV7-2 and J is TRBJ2-7; no clear D gene. The specimen sequenced was naive CD8+ T cells from blood, with Jurkat cell RNA spiked in. Subset meaning: FACS-sorted CD8+CD4-CCR7+CD45RA+ naive T cells. This TCR was recovered from a human donor in good health. Some libraries in this study had Jurkat cell RNA spiked in. The CDR3, as DNA: TGTGCCAGCAGTCTAAAGGCTGGCGTAGTTTACGAGCAGTACTTC. Residues: CASSLKAGVVYEQYF. The entire variable domain, with the rest obtained from reference TRBV7-2 and TRBJ2-7, is as follows: GAGVSQSPSNKVTEKGKDVELRCDPISGHTALYWYRQSLGQGLEFLIYFQGNSAPDKSGLPSDRFSAERTGGSVSTLTIQRTQQEDSAVYLCASSLKAGVVYEQYFGPGTRLTVT.